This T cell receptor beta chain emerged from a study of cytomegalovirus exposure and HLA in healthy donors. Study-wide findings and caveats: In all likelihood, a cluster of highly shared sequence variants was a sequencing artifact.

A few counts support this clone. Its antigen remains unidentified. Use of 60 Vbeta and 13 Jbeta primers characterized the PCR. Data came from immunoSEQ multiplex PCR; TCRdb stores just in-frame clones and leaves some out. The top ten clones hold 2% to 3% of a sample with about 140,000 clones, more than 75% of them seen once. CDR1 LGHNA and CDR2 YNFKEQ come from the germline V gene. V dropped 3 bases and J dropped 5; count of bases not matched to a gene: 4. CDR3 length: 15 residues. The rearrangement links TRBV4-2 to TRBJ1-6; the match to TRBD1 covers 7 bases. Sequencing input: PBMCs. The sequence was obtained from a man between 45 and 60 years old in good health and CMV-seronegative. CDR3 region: CASSQITGDNSPLHF. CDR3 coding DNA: TGTGCCAGCAGCCAGATTACAGGGGATAATTCACCCCTCCACTTT.